This T cell receptor (beta chain) is from a study of blood T cell repertoires in COVID-19. V shed 0 bases and J shed 6 bases, with 7 bases lying between them. Per the germline V gene, CDR1 is SGHRS and CDR2 is YFSETQ. This CDR3 contains 13 residues. The assay was immunoSEQ multiplex PCR, and TCRdb's table has in-frame clones only and misses some. The sample shows around 200,000 clones, around 84% of them seen only once. The chain uses TRBV5-1 and TRBJ1-5; no clear D gene. This receptor was identified in a middle-aged man with active or convalescent COVID-19. Sequenced: peripheral blood. As DNA, the CDR3 is TGCGCCAGCAGCTTGGGACAAGGTCAGCCCCAGCATTTT. This sequence encodes CASSLGQGQPQHF.